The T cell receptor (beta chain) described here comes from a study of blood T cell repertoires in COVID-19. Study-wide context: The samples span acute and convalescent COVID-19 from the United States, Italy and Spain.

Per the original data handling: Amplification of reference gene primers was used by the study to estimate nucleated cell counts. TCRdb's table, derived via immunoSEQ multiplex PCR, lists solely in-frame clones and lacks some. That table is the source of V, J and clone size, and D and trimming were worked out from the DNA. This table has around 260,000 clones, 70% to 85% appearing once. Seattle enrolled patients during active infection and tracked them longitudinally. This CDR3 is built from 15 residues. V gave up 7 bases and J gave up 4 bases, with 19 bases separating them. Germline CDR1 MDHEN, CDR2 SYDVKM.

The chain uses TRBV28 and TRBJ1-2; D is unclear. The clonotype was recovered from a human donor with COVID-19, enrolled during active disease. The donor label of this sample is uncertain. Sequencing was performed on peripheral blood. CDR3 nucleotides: TGTGCCAGCACCCCGTCGGGAGGTGGGTCCTATGGCTACACCTTC. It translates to CASTPSGGGSYGYTF.